These 10 T cell receptor beta chains share one sample of origin, sequenced in a study of shared clonotypes between healthy human individuals. Libraries were prepared by immunoSEQ multiplex PCR; TCRdb keeps only in-frame clonotypes and omits some of them. Of more than 2 million clones detected, approximately 94% appear once; the ten largest clones hold roughly 1.1%. CD45RO negativity and positive selection for CCR7 defined naive CD8 cells, a population that excluded terminally differentiated effector memory CD45RA+ cells. The sequencing sample was made of naive CD8+ T cells sorted from blood. Receptors were obtained from a man younger than 35 in good health.

V is TRBV5-1 and J is TRBJ2-7, with 10 nucleotides matching TRBD2. CDR1 and CDR2 (germline): SGHRS, YFSETQ. Trimming took 3 bases from V and 4 from J; bases not matched to a gene: 4. The CDR3 is 14 amino acids. The CDR3 here is CASSSGTSVYEQYF. CDR3 DNA sequence: TGCGCCAGCAGCTCTGGGACTAGCGTTTACGAGCAGTACTTC.

This clone has a single count. The rearrangement uses TRBV5-1 and TRBJ2-2; D possibly corresponds to TRBD1 (5 bases). Germline CDR1 reads SGHRS; CDR2 reads YFSETQ. CDR3 length: 14 amino acids. V lost 2 bases to trimming and J lost 7 bases, with 12 bases between them. CDR3 nucleotides: TGCGCCAGCAGCTTTGAGGCAGGGAACGGGGAGCTGTTTTTT. This translates into CASSFEAGNGELFF. Based on the CDR3 plus reference TRBV5-1 and TRBJ2-2, the full variable domain is KAGVTQTPRYLIKTRGQQVTLSCSPISGHRSVSWYQQTPGQGLQFLFEYFSETQRNKGNFPGRFSGRQFSNSRSEMNVSTLELGDSALYLCASSFEAGNGELFFGEGSRLTVL.

CDR3 sequence reads: CASSVGDDGSSGNTIYF. CDR3 sequence (DNA): TGTGCCAGCAGCGTAGGGGATGACGGATCCTCTGGAAACACCATATATTTT. This chain uses TRBV9 with TRBJ1-3, with D hard to call. Trimming removed 0 bases from V and 0 bases from J, with 13 bases in between. CDR3 length equals 17 residues. CDR1 and CDR2 (germline): SGDLS, YYNGEE.

In the case of this clone: This CDR3 is also generated by other DNA sequences in the sample. The CDR3, as DNA: TGTGCCTGGAGCGGGCAGGGGGACGAGCAGTACTTC. Translated: CAWSGQGDEQYF. This chain links TRBV30 with TRBJ2-7; 7 bases agree with TRBD1. Per the germline V gene, CDR1 is GTSNPN and CDR2 is SVGIG (reference sequence). This CDR3 has 12 amino acids. V lost 3 bases and J lost 5; bases outside the gene matches: 4.

The chain combines TRBV7-2 with TRBJ1-2; the D is unclear. The CDR3 loop spans 12 amino acids. The V end was cut by 5 bases, the J end by 4 bases, with 8 bases between. Germline V gives CDR1 SGHTA, CDR2 FQGNSA. This CDR3 reads CASSPTAYGYTF. In DNA form, the CDR3 reads TGTGCCAGCAGCCCGACGGCCTATGGCTACACCTTC.

The rearrangement uses TRBV6-5 and TRBJ1-3; D remains unclear. Trimming cost V 5 bases and J 0 bases, with 8 bases left between them. The CDR3 spans 14 residues. CDR1 and CDR2 (germline): MNHEY, SVGAGI. DNA for the CDR3: TGTGCCAGCAGTCCCGGATACTCTGGAAACACCATATATTTT. Its translation: CASSPGYSGNTIYF.

The CDR3 region is CASSELLAGGYEQYF. The CDR3 nucleotides read TGTGCCAGCAGTGAATTGCTTGCGGGGGGCTACGAGCAGTACTTC. V usage is TRBV6-1 and J usage is TRBJ2-7; 8 positions match TRBD2. V dropped 2 bases and J dropped 3; count of bases not matched to a gene: 6. The CDR3 is 15 amino acids. Germline V gives CDR1 MNHNS, CDR2 SASEGT.

The CDR3: CASSQITSGGAYEQFF. The CDR3 DNA sequence: TGCGCCAGCAGCCAAATAACTAGCGGGGGGGCTTATGAGCAGTTCTTC. The rearrangement links TRBV4-1 to TRBJ2-1, with 13 bases that match TRBD2. The CDR3 contains 16 residues. Losses at the gene ends were 2 bases for V and 8 bases for J; bases not matched to a gene: 6. Germline CDR1 and CDR2: MGHRA and YSYEKL.

This chain uses TRBV9 with TRBJ2-1; a weak D match, TRBD2 (6 bases). Trimming stripped 0 bases from V and 0 bases from J, with 13 bases between. From germline, CDR1 is SGDLS and CDR2 YYNGEE. CDR3 length equals 17 residues. This chain's CDR3 is CASSVESGGSSYNEQFF. DNA for the CDR3: TGTGCCAGCAGCGTAGAGAGCGGAGGGAGCTCCTACAATGAGCAGTTCTTC.

The rearrangement joins TRBV27 to TRBJ2-1, with 9 bases lining up with TRBD2. Trimming at V came to 1 base and at J to 5 bases, leaving 9 bases not matched to a gene. The CDR3 is 17 amino acids. Per germline, CDR1 MNHEY and CDR2 SMNVEV (reference sequence). The CDR3 spells CASSLLAPSGTDNEQFF. DNA of the CDR3: TGTGCCAGCAGTTTATTGGCCCCTAGCGGGACCGACAATGAGCAGTTCTTC.